This T cell receptor beta chain was documented in a study of CD8+ T cells in alopecia areata. Study summary: Scoring treated patients' severity relied on the percentage of scalp area affected.

The length of the CDR3 is 19 residues. Germline-derived CDR1 and CDR2 are SEHNR and FQNEAQ (reference sequence). The junction had 11 bases not matched to a gene; V was cut back by 5 bases and J by 0 bases. Extraction and reverse transcription of RNA yielded cDNA as the sequencing template. Sequencing used immunoSEQ multiplex PCR; TCRdb keeps in-frame clones, though not all of them. The data show hundreds of thousands of clones, with approximately 65% seen just once and roughly 1.2% held by the top ten. Sample treatment: oral pan-JAK inhibitor, 5-10 mg twice daily. The rearrangement links TRBV7-9 to TRBJ2-7, with TRBD2 matching over 15 bases. The sample in question was CD4+ T cells sorted from blood, obtained around week 44, from a patient treated with tofacitinib. The TCR sequence derives from a human donor with alopecia areata. In DNA form, the CDR3 reads TGTGCCAGCAGCGACACCTCCGGGACTAGCGGGGGGTCCTCCTACGAGCAGTACTTC. Its protein is CASSDTSGTSGGSSYEQYF.